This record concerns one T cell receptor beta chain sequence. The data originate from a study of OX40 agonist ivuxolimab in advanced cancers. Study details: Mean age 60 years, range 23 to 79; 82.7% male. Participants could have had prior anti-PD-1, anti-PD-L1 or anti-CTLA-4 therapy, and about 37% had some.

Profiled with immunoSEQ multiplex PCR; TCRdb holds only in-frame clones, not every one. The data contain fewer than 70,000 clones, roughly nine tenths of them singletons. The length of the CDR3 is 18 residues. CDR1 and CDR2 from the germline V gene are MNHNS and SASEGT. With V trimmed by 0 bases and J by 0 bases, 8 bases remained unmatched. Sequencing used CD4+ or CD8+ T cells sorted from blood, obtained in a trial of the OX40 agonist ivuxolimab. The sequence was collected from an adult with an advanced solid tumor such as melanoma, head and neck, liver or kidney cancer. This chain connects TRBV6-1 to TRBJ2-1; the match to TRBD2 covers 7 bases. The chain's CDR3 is CASSEAGARTSSYNEQFF. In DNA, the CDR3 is TGTGCCAGCAGTGAAGCAGGGGCTCGGACTAGCTCCTACAATGAGCAGTTCTTC.